Given below is one TCR beta chain in context. The antigen remains unidentified. One junction end disagrees with the germline gene, perhaps due to a read error. This sample was included in a study of cytomegalovirus exposure and HLA in healthy donors. Study summary: Early release data held 80 million to 100 million unique TCRs from HLA-typed donors.

This CDR3 comprises 14 residues. Germline V CDR1 and CDR2: SSHAT, FNYEAQ (reference sequence). The PCR used 60 Vbeta and 13 Jbeta primers. In the source study's methods: Later, tens of millions of unique TCR beta chains were counted in an analysis, and about 10 million of them were shared. Measured with immunoSEQ multiplex PCR; TCRdb has only the in-frame clones, and not every one. Clone size and the V and J calls come from that table; the DNA yielded D and trimming. The sample records under 150,000 clones, about 86% being singletons. General study points: Previous analysis showed most TCR beta V segments were productive about 87% or about 30% of the time.

The chain carries TRBV7-7 and TRBJ2-5; 11 positions agree with TRBD2. This sequence was found in a woman in her twenties or thirties in good health and CMV-seronegative. Sequencing was done on a sample of PBMCs. The CDR3 here is CASSRLAGRETQYF. CDR3 bases: TGTGCTAGCAGCCGACTAGCGGGACGAGAGACCCAGTACTTC.